A single sample gave rise to the 21 T cell receptor beta chains below, sequenced in a study of beta chain features in type 1 diabetes. Sequenced material consisted of expressed TCRB transcripts (all of the isolated RNA was reverse transcribed). Libraries were prepared by immunoSEQ multiplex PCR; TCRdb keeps only in-frame clonotypes and omits some of them. The sample has 150,000 or so clones; over 7.5% are singletons. The material sequenced was central memory CD4+ T cells from blood. These receptors all stem from a woman aged 18-29 years in good health.

The chain recombines TRBV7-9 with TRBJ2-7; D is ambiguous. CDR3 length: 12 residues. The V end lost 1 base, the J end lost 6 bases, and 7 bases lay between the germline ends. CDR1 and CDR2 (germline): SEHNR, FQNEAQ (reference sequence). As DNA, the CDR3 is TGTGCCAGCAGCTTAGTTACTTCCGAGCAGTACTTC. It encodes CASSLVTSEQYF. Combining the CDR3 with reference TRBV7-9 and TRBJ2-7 gives the whole variable domain DTGVSQNPRHKITKRGQNVTFRCDPISEHNRLYWYRQTLGQGPEFLTYFQNEAQLEKSRLLSDRFSAERPKGSFSTLEIQRTEQGDSAMYLCASSLVTSEQYFGPGTRLTVT.

The chain carries TRBV4-2 and TRBJ2-7; 10 bases map to TRBD2. The germline V gene encodes CDR1 LGHNA and CDR2 YNFKEQ. The V segment lost 0 bases and the J segment 4 bases; nucleotides outside the gene matches: 3. This CDR3 spans 15 amino acids. The CDR3 DNA reads TGTGCCAGCAGCCAAGATCTACTAGCGGGGTACGAGCAGTACTTC. Its translation: CASSQDLLAGYEQYF.

The sample holds a few counts of this clone. The chain links TRBV6-6 to TRBJ2-1; possible D gene TRBD2, 6 bases. This CDR3 contains 12 residues. V lost 6 bases to trimming and J lost 10 bases, with 13 bases between them. Looked up from germline, CDR1 is MNHNY and CDR2 is SVGAGI (reference sequence). CDR3 amino acids: CASRDGEEEQFF. The CDR3 nucleotides read TGTGCCAGCAGGGACGGGGAGGAAGAGCAGTTCTTC.

The chain joins TRBV21-1 to TRBJ2-7; the table's D call, TRBD1, has no DNA check behind it. TRBV21-1 is described as a pseudogene. The CDR3 is 15 amino acids. CDR3 residues: CASSKTARISYEQYF. Written as DNA, the CDR3 is TGTGCCAGCAGCAAAACCGCCAGAATCTCCTACGAGCAGTACTTC.

V usage is TRBV9 and J usage is TRBJ2-1; TRBD2 is a possible D gene (6 bases). The CDR3 has 15 residues. V dropped 4 bases and J dropped 2 bases, with 13 bases sitting between them. From germline, CDR1 is SGDLS and CDR2 YYNGEE. The CDR3 protein is CASSRSAGTYNEQFF. The CDR3 DNA is TGTGCCAGCAGCCGTAGTGCGGGAACCTACAATGAGCAGTTCTTC.

The V call is TRBV4-1, the J call TRBJ2-3; 9 bases fit TRBD1. V shed 4 bases and J 6 bases; nucleotides not matched to a gene: 11. This CDR3 region has 16 residues. CDR1 and CDR2 from the germline V gene are MGHRA and YSYEKL. CDR3 coding DNA: TGCGCCAGCAGCCCCCTGGACAGGGGTTCCAGGGATACGCAGTATTTT. Translation: CASSPLDRGSRDTQYF.

The chain couples TRBV5-1 to TRBJ2-1; 15 bases fit TRBD2. With V trimmed by 4 bases and J by 9 bases, 5 bases remained unmatched. CDR1 SGHRS and CDR2 YFSETQ come from the germline V gene. The CDR3 spans 15 residues. This CDR3 reads CASSSGLAGGGEQFF. The CDR3 bases are TGCGCCAGCAGCAGCGGACTAGCGGGAGGGGGTGAGCAGTTCTTC.

This clone was detected only a few times. The V and J genes are TRBV5-1 and TRBJ1-4; no clear D. This CDR3 region has 14 residues. CDR1 SGHRS and CDR2 YFSETQ come from the germline V gene. Trimming removed 5 bases from V and 8 bases from J, with 16 bases in between. The CDR3 is CASRSGVSGEKLFF. The CDR3, as DNA: TGCGCCAGCAGATCCGGGGTCAGCGGAGAAAAACTGTTTTTT.

The J gene is TRBJ1-5, the V gene TRBV5-6; TRBD1 agrees at 7 bases. The length of the CDR3 is 15 residues. V shed 4 bases, J shed 0 bases, and the junction held 4 bases outside the gene matches. Germline V CDR1 and CDR2: SGHDT, YYEEEE. CDR3 sequence (DNA): TGTGCCAGCAGCCCCAGGGGGGATAGCAATCAGCCCCAGCATTTT. Protein: CASSPRGDSNQPQHF.

V usage is TRBV7-9 and J usage is TRBJ1-1; a weak D match, TRBD1 (6 bases). The CDR3 is 16 residues long. CDR1 SEHNR and CDR2 FQNEAQ come from the germline V gene (reference sequence). Trimming cost V 5 bases and J 0 bases, with 16 bases left between them. CDR3 loop: CASSPRGGLMNTEAFF. CDR3 bases: TGTGCCAGCAGCCCCAGGGGCGGCCTAATGAACACTGAAGCTTTCTTT.

This clone has more than one count but fewer than ten. V and J are TRBV2 and TRBJ1-4; perhaps TRBD1 as D (6 bases). The CDR3 sequence is 14 residues long. Trimming shortened V by 7 bases and J by 5 bases, and 14 bases separated the two germline ends. Germline CDR1 reads SNHLY; CDR2 reads FYNNEI. The CDR3 sequence is CASTVGRGNEKLFF. CDR3 in DNA: TGTGCCAGCACGGTAGGCAGGGGAAATGAAAAACTGTTTTTT.

This clone was counted between two and nine times. The chain combines TRBV5-1 with TRBJ2-3, with 9 bases fitting TRBD2. V was clipped by 4 bases and J by 0 bases; unmatched bases: 9. The germline V gene has CDR1 SGHRS and CDR2 YFSETQ. The CDR3 is 17 residues long. The CDR3 DNA follows: TGCGCCAGCAGCGGACGATATACTAGCGGGAGCACAGATACGCAGTATTTT. Translating gives CASSGRYTSGSTDTQYF.

This clone has a handful of counts. J is TRBJ1-1 and V is TRBV29-1, with D possibly being TRBD1 (5 bases). Germline CDR1 reads SQVTM; CDR2 reads ANQGSEA. Between the trimmed V and J ends, which lost 6 bases and 0 bases, there was a span of 14 bases. The CDR3 has 14 residues. CDR3 sequence (DNA): TGCAGCGTCCACCGGGGGGGAATGAACACTGAAGCTTTCTTT. This translates into CSVHRGGMNTEAFF.

This clone was detected only a few times. The chain combines TRBV5-1 with TRBJ2-1; 7 nucleotides agree with TRBD2. The CDR3 has 13 residues. The germline V gene has CDR1 SGHRS and CDR2 YFSETQ. J lost 8 bases, V lost 0 bases, and 2 bases had no gene match. The CDR3 region is CASSLAAGDEQFF. CDR3 sequence (DNA): TGCGCCAGCAGCTTGGCCGCGGGGGATGAGCAGTTCTTC.

This clone was seen only a few times. This chain links TRBV4-1 with TRBJ2-3; TRBD1 agrees at 7 bases. Germline lookup yields CDR1 MGHRA and CDR2 YSYEKL. J was trimmed by 2 bases and V by 5 bases; bases with no gene match: 13. The length of the CDR3 is 17 residues. CDR3 sequence: CASSARDRAWDTDTQYF. The CDR3 nucleotides read TGCGCCAGCAGCGCCCGGGACAGAGCTTGGGACACAGATACGCAGTATTTT.

This rearrangement joins TRBV2 to TRBJ1-2; tentative D call: TRBD1 (6 bases). Trimming left V 7 bases short and J 3 bases short, with 12 bases between. This CDR3 contains 13 residues. Looked up from germline, CDR1 is SNHLY and CDR2 is FYNNEI. CDR3 in amino acids: CASTYQGYYGYTF. The CDR3 DNA is TGTGCCAGCACCTACCAGGGGTACTATGGCTACACCTTC. The whole variable domain, remainder taken from reference TRBV2 and TRBJ1-2, is EPEVTQTPSHQVTQMGQEVILRCVPISNHLYFYWYRQILGQKVEFLVSFYNNEISEKSEIFDDQFSVERPDGSNFTLKIRSTKLEDSAMYFCASTYQGYYGYTFGSGTRLTVV.

V gene TRBV10-2 combines with J gene TRBJ2-5; 7 nucleotides line up with TRBD1. V lost 2 bases and J lost 9; bases outside the gene matches: 3. This CDR3 contains 12 residues. Germline values: CDR1 WSHSY, CDR2 SAAADI. The CDR3 bases are TGCGCCAGCAGTGAGCCCACAGGGGCCCAGTACTTC. Its protein is CASSEPTGAQYF.

V gene TRBV2 combines with J gene TRBJ2-1; D may be TRBD1 (6 bases). Germline loops: CDR1 SNHLY, CDR2 FYNNEI. V was pared by 4 bases and J by 3 bases, with 13 bases between. The CDR3 runs 15 residues. The CDR3 spells CASSGGQGRYNEQFF. The CDR3 DNA sequence: TGTGCCAGCAGTGGAGGGCAGGGGCGCTACAATGAGCAGTTCTTC.

The chain joins TRBV2 to TRBJ2-2, with 10 bases identical to TRBD2. Germline CDR1 and CDR2: SNHLY and FYNNEI. The trim removed 5 bases at V and 8 bases at J, leaving 5 bases unmatched. CDR3 size: 14 residues. The CDR3: CASSSSGGAGELFF. The DNA for the CDR3 is TGTGCCAGCAGTTCAAGCGGGGGGGCTGGGGAGCTGTTTTTT.

This clone came up a few times. The CDR3 protein is CASSSRTGSGNEQFF. CDR3 bases: TGCGCCAGCAGCTCGAGGACAGGATCGGGAAATGAGCAGTTCTTC. The chain employs TRBV5-1 and TRBJ2-1; 7 nucleotides match TRBD1. Germline V lookup: CDR1 SGHRS, CDR2 YFSETQ. The CDR3 spans 15 residues. After removal of 3 bases from V and 7 bases from J, the junction contained 10 bases not matched to a gene. The variable domain in full, with the rest retrieved from reference TRBV5-1 and TRBJ2-1, is KAGVTQTPRYLIKTRGQQVTLSCSPISGHRSVSWYQQTPGQGLQFLFEYFSETQRNKGNFPGRFSGRQFSNSRSEMNVSTLELGDSALYLCASSSRTGSGNEQFFGPGTRLTVL.

This clone was found a few times. V is TRBV9 and J is TRBJ2-7, with 7 bases aligning to TRBD1. Germline lookup yields CDR1 SGDLS and CDR2 YYNGEE. This CDR3 spans 13 amino acids. J gave up 6 bases and V 7 bases, and 10 bases lay outside the gene matches. The CDR3 region is CASSFGQVGEQYF. The CDR3 nucleotides read TGTGCCAGCTCTTTTGGACAGGTCGGCGAGCAGTACTTC. Looking up the rest from reference TRBV9 and TRBJ2-7 gives the full variable domain: DSGVTQTPKHLITATGQRVTLRCSPRSGDLSVYWYQQSLDQGLQFLIQYYNGEERAKGNILERFSAQQFPDLHSELNLSSLELGDSALYFCASSFGQVGEQYFGPGTRLTVT.